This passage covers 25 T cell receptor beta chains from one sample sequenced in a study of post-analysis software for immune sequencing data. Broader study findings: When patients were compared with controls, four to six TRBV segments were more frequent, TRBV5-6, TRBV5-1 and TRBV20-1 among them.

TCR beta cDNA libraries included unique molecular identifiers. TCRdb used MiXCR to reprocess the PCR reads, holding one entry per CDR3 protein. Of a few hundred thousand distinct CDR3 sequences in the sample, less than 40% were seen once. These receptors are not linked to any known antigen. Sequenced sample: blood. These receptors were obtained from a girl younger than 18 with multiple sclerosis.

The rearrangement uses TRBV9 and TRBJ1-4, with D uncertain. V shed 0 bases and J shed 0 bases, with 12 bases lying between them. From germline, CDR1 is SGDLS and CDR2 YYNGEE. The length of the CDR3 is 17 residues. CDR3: CASSVGEEGATNEKLFF. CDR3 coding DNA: TGTGCCAGCAGCGTAGGAGAAGAGGGTGCAACTAATGAAAAACTGTTTTTT.

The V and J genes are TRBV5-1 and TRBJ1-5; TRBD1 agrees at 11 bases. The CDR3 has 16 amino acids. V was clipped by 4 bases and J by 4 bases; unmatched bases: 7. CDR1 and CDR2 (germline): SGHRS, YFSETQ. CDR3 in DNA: TGCGCCAGCAGCCCCGGGACAGGGGGAACTAATCAGCCCCAGCATTTT. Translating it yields CASSPGTGGTNQPQHF.

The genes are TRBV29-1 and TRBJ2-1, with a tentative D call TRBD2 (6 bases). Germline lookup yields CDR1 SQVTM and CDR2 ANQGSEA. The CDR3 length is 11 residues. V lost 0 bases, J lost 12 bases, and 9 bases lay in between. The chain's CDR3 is CSVEEAGMQFF. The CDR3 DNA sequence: TGCAGCGTTGAAGAGGCGGGGATGCAGTTCTTC.

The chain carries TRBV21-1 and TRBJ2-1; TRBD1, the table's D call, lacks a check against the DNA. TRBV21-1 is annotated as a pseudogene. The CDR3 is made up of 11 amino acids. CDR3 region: CASTGPGQQFF. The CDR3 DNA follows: TGTGCCAGCACCGGACCGGGACAGCAGTTCTTC.

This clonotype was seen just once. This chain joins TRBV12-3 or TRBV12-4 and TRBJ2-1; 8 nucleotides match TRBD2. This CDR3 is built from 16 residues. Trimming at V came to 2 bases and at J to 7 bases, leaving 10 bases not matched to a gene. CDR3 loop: CASSLSSGGSLNEQFF. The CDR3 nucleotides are TGTGCCAGCAGTTTATCCAGCGGGGGCTCCCTTAATGAGCAGTTCTTC.

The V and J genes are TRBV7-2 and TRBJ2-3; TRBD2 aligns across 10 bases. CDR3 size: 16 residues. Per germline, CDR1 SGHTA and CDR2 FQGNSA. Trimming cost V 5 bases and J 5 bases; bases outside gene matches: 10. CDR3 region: CASSIISGGFGDTQYF. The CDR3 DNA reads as TGTGCCAGCAGCATTATTAGCGGGGGGTTTGGAGATACGCAGTATTTT.

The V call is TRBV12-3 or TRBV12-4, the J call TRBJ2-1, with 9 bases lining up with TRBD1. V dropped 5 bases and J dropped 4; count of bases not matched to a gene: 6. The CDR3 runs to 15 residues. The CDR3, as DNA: TGTGCCAGCAGTGTCGGGACAGGGTATTACAATGAGCAGTTCTTC. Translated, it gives CASSVGTGYYNEQFF.

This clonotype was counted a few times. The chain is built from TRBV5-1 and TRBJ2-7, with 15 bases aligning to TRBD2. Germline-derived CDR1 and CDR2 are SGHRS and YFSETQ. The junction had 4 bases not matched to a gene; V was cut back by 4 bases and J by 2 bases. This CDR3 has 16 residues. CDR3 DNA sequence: TGCGCCAGCAGCCATGGGACTAGCGGGGGGACCTACGAGCAGTACTTC. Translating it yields CASSHGTSGGTYEQYF.

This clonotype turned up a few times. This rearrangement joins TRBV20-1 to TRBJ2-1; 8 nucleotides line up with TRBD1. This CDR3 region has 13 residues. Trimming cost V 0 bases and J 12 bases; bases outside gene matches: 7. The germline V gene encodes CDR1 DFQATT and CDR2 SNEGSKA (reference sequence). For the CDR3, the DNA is TGCAGTGCTAGAGATGAGGGAGGACAGGGGCAGTTCTTC. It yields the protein CSARDEGGQGQFF.

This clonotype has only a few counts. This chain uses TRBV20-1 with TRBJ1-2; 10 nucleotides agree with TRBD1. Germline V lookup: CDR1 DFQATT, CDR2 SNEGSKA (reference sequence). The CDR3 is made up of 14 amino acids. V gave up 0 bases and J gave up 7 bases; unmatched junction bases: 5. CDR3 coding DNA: TGCAGTGCTAGAGATGACAGGGGGCTACGTGGCTACACCTTC. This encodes CSARDDRGLRGYTF.

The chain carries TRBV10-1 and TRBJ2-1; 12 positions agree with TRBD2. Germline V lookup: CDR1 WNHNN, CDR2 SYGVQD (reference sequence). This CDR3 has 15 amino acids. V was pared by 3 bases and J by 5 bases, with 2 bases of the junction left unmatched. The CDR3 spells CASSERLAGDNEQFF. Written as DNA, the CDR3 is TGCGCCAGCAGTGAACGACTAGCGGGGGACAATGAGCAGTTCTTC.

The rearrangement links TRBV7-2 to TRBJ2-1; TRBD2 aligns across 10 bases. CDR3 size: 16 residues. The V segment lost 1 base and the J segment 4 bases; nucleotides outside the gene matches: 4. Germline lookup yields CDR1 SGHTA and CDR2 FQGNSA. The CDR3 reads CASSLDASGGYNEQFF. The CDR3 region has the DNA TGTGCCAGCAGCTTAGATGCTAGCGGGGGATACAATGAGCAGTTCTTC.

The CDR3 protein is CASNFKSGVSINTQYF. The CDR3 coding sequence is TGTGCCAGTAATTTCAAAAGCGGGGTATCCATAAATACGCAGTATTTT. This sequence joins TRBV12-3 or TRBV12-4 and TRBJ2-3; 7 positions agree with TRBD2. The V gene end was trimmed by 9 bases and the J gene end by 7 bases; junction bases not matched to a gene: 19. The CDR3 consists of 16 residues.

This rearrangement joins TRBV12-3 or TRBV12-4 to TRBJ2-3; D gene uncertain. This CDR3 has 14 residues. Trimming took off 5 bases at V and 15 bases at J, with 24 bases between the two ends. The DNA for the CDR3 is TGTGCCAGCAGTCCCACAGTTACAACAGATATGCAATATTTT. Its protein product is CASSPTVTTDMQYF.

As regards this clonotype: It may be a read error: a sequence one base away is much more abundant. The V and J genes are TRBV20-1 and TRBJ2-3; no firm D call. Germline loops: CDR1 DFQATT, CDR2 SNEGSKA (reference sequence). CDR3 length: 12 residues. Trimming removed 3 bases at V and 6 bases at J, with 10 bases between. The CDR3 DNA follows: TGCAGTGCTAGCCCCAAAATCGATACGCAGTATTTT. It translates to CSASPKIDTQYF.

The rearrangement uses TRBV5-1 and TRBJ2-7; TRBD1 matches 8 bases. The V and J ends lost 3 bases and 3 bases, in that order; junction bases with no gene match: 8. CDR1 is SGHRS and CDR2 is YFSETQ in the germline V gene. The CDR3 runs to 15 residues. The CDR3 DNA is TGCGCCAGCAGCTCCTCAGGACAGGGCCACTACGAGCAGTACTTC. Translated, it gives CASSSSGQGHYEQYF.

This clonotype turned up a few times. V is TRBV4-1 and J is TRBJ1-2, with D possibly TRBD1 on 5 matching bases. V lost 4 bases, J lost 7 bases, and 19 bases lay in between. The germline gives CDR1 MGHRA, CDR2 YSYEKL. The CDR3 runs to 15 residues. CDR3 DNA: TGCGCCAGCAGCCTGATTCAGGGCTGGCATGGTGGCTACACCTTC. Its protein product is CASSLIQGWHGGYTF.

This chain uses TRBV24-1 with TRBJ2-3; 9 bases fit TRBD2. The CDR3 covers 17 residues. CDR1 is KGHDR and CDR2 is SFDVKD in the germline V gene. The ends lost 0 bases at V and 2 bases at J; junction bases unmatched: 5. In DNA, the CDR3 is TGTGCCACCAGTGATTTGTCTAGCGGGGCTGTCACAGATACGCAGTATTTT. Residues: CATSDLSSGAVTDTQYF.

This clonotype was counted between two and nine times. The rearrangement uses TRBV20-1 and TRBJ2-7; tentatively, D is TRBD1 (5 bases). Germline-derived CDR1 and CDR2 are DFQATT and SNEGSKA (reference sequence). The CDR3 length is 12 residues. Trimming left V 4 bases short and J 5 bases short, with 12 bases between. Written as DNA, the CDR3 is TGCAGTGCTATCAGGGATCTAGACGAGCAGTACTTC. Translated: CSAIRDLDEQYF.

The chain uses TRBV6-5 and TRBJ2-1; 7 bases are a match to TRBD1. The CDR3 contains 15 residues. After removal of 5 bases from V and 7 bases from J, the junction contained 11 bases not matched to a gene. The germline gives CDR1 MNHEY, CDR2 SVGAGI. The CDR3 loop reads CASSPDRLTGNEQFF. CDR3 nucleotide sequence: TGTGCCAGCAGTCCGGACAGGTTGACCGGAAATGAGCAGTTCTTC.

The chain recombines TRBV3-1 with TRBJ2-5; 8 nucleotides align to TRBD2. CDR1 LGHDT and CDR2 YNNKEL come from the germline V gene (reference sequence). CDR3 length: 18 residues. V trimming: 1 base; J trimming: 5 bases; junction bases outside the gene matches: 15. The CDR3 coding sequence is TGTGCCAGCAGCCAAGTGTTGACTAGCGTGGGGGCCCATGAGACCCAGTACTTC. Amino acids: CASSQVLTSVGAHETQYF.

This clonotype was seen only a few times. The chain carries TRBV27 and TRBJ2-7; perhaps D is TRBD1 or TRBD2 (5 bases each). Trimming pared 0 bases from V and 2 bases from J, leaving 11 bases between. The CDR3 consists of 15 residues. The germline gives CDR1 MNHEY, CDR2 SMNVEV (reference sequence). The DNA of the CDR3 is TGTGCCAGCAGTTTATCAGGGCTGGGGGCCTACGAGCAGTACTTC. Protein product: CASSLSGLGAYEQYF.

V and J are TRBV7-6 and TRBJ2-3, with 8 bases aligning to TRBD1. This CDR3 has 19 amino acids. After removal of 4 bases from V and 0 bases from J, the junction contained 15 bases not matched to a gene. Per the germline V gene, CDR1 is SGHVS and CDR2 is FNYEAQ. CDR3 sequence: CASSSSSPGYRGSTDTQYF. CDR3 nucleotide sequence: TGTGCCAGCAGCTCATCTTCGCCCGGCTACAGGGGGAGCACAGATACGCAGTATTTT.

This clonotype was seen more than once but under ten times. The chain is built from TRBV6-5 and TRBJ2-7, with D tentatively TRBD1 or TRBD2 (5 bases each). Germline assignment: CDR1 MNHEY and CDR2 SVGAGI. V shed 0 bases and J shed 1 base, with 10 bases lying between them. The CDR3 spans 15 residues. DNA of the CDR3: TGTGCCAGCAGTTACTCGAGGGACGGGTCCTACGAGCAGTACTTC. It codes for CASSYSRDGSYEQYF.

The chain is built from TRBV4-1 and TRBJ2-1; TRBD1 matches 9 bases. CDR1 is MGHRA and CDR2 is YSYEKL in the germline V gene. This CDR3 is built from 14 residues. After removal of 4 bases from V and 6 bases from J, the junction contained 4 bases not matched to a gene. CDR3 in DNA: TGCGCCAGCAGCCCCGACAGGGGGTTCAATGAGCAGTTCTTC. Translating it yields CASSPDRGFNEQFF.